This T cell receptor (beta chain) was recorded in a study of early T cells in non-severe SARS-CoV-2 infection. Study information: Sequencing used unsorted whole-blood bulk RNA, so chains lack pairing. Study outcomes and limitations: Anti-spike CD8 responses were favored by VDJdb matching, which missed private and CD4 specificities.

This clonotype was observed at least ten times. Its target is unknown. There are 17 residues in the CDR3. The junction had 9 bases not matched to a gene; V was cut back by 5 bases and J by 3 bases. Germline lookup yields CDR1 LGHNT and CDR2 FRNRAP. Attached unique molecular identifiers marked individual cDNA molecules. TCRdb reprocessed the 5' RACE reads via MiXCR and lists one record per CDR3 protein. The sample lists some 76,000 distinct CDR3 sequences; roughly an eighth were seen once. The source is an adult who was a healthcare worker with PCR-confirmed SARS-CoV-2 infection or an uninfected control (not recorded which). The V gene is TRBV12-5, the J gene TRBJ2-5; 13 nucleotides agree with TRBD2. The specimen was whole blood. The CDR3 bases are TGTGCTAGTGGTCATTCTCCGGGACTAGCGGGGAAAGAGACCCAGTACTTC. Protein product: CASGHSPGLAGKETQYF.